The 14 T cell receptor beta chains below were found in one sample sequenced in a study of breast tumors, draining lymph nodes, adjacent tissues. MiXCR was run by TCRdb on the multiplex PCR reads, yielding one entry per CDR3 protein. The sample holds under 350,000 distinct CDR3 sequences, around 30% seen once. The lymph nodes were axillary draining lymph nodes from breast cancer patients. The sample taken for sequencing was axillary lymph node tissue. All receptors derive from a female donor with breast cancer. Some clones in this sample may be carry-over from other donors' samples.

This chain connects TRBV10-2 to TRBJ2-1, with 7 bases lining up with TRBD1. This CDR3 has 15 residues. Germline V gene sequence: CDR1 WSHSY, CDR2 SAAADI. J gave up 10 bases and V 4 bases, and 13 bases lay outside the gene matches. In nucleotides, the CDR3 is TGCGCCAGCAGTGGGTCCTCCTTCCCAGGGGGAGAGCAGTTCTTC. Protein: CASSGSSFPGGEQFF.

Notes on this clonotype: One end of the junction does not line up with germline, which may come from a read error. The chain is built from TRBV30 and TRBJ2-7, with D unresolved. CDR1 is GTSNPN and CDR2 is SVGIG in the germline V gene (reference sequence). This CDR3 has 13 residues. The CDR3 DNA follows: TGTGCCTGGAGTTCCCGGGCAACGTCCGAGCAGTGCTTC. This encodes CAWSSRATSEQCF.

Comment on this clonotype: It may be a read error: a sequence one base away is much more abundant. This chain uses TRBV20-1 with TRBJ2-3, with a possible D match to TRBD1 (6 bases). This CDR3 contains 14 residues. CDR1 and CDR2 (germline): DFQATT, SNEGSKA (reference sequence). The CDR3 nucleotides are TGCAGTGCTGGGGAAAGCGGAAGGACAGCTACGCAGTATTTT. Translating gives CSAGESGRTATQYF.

This clonotype was picked up many times. V gene TRBV29-1 combines with J gene TRBJ2-7; D may be TRBD2 (6 bases). This CDR3 has 14 amino acids. The germline V gene has CDR1 SQVTM and CDR2 ANQGSEA. Trimming removed 4 bases from V and 0 bases from J, with 13 bases in between. CDR3 DNA: TGCAGCGTTGTCGGGGGTACCTACTCCTACGAGCAGTACTTC. Its translation: CSVVGGTYSYEQYF.

The chain joins TRBV6-1 to TRBJ2-5; TRBD1 matches 9 bases. With 2 bases clipped from V and 7 bases from J, the junction kept 8 bases outside the gene matches. CDR1 and CDR2 (germline): MNHNS, SASEGT. The CDR3 length is 15 residues. The DNA for the CDR3 is TGTGCCAGCAGTGAAACGCGGACAGGGGAGGGGACCCAGTACTTC. Translating gives CASSETRTGEGTQYF.

At least ten counts were recorded for this clonotype. The gene calls are TRBV2 and TRBJ2-3, with TRBD1 as a possible D gene (6 bases). Germline values: CDR1 SNHLY, CDR2 FYNNEI. The CDR3 has 13 residues. V dropped 6 bases and J dropped 6 bases, with 13 bases sitting between them. The CDR3 bases are TGTGCCAGCAGGTTACAGGGCGCTGATACGCAGTATTTT. Protein sequence: CASRLQGADTQYF.

This clonotype was recorded at least ten times. The genes are TRBV13 and TRBJ2-7; unclear D gene. Trimming took 2 bases from V and 0 from J, leaving 11 bases between them. This CDR3 comprises 15 residues. Germline V gene sequence: CDR1 PRHDT, CDR2 FYEKMQ (reference sequence). CDR3 amino acids: CASSLYPRSSYEQYF. CDR3 sequence (DNA): TGTGCCAGCAGCTTATATCCCAGGAGCTCCTACGAGCAGTACTTC.

This clonotype has ten or more counts. This chain's CDR3 is CSARDHGSGTGELFF. CDR3 DNA: TGCAGTGCTAGAGATCATGGGTCAGGCACCGGGGAGCTGTTTTTT. The rearrangement joins TRBV20-1 to TRBJ2-2, with no clear D. V was clipped by 0 bases and J by 4 bases, with 12 bases between them. The CDR3 is made up of 15 amino acids. Germline V lookup: CDR1 DFQATT, CDR2 SNEGSKA (reference sequence).

This CDR3 reads CATRQGTSDYEQYF. The CDR3 DNA reads TGTGCCACCAGACAGGGAACTTCGGATTACGAGCAGTACTTC. The gene calls are TRBV28 and TRBJ2-7; 7 bases agree with TRBD1. J gave up 4 bases and V 10 bases, and 13 bases lay outside the gene matches. This CDR3 has 14 residues. Germline lookup yields CDR1 MDHEN and CDR2 SYDVKM.

This clonotype was observed many times. The chain employs TRBV9 and TRBJ1-5; TRBD1 matches 8 bases. CDR3 size: 14 residues. J was trimmed by 7 bases and V by 0 bases; bases with no gene match: 3. From germline, CDR1 is SGDLS and CDR2 YYNGEE. DNA for the CDR3: TGTGCCAGCAGCGTAGCAGGGGGCGGGCAGCCCCAGCATTTT. It encodes CASSVAGGGQPQHF.

This clonotype was counted at least ten times. The chain is built from TRBV6-4 and TRBJ2-1; 8 nucleotides align to TRBD2. This CDR3 spans 14 amino acids. The ends lost 7 bases at V and 7 bases at J; junction bases unmatched: 9. In germline, CDR1 is MRHNA, CDR2 SNTAGT. CDR3 sequence: CASNPGTRRNEQFF. DNA of the CDR3: TGTGCCAGCAATCCCGGGACTAGACGTAATGAGCAGTTCTTC.

In its sample, this clonotype was seen many times. J is TRBJ2-7 and V is TRBV19; the D gene is possibly TRBD2 (5 bases). V shed 4 bases and J shed 0 bases, with 13 bases lying between them. This CDR3 is built from 15 residues. CDR1 is LNHDA and CDR2 is SQIVND in the germline V gene (reference sequence). CDR3 DNA sequence: TGTGCCAGTAGTACCCACTTGGGGAGCTCCTACGAGCAGTACTTC. As protein: CASSTHLGSSYEQYF.

V usage is TRBV7-8 and J usage is TRBJ2-1; 10 bases fit TRBD2. J gave up 13 bases and V 2 bases, and 17 bases lay outside the gene matches. Germline lookup yields CDR1 SGHVS and CDR2 FQNEAQ. This CDR3 spans 17 amino acids. CDR3 coding DNA: TGTGCCAGCAGCTTACGCCGTGGGCTAGCGGGAGTCAATCACCAGTTCTTC. Protein sequence: CASSLRRGLAGVNHQFF. Full variable domain (missing parts from reference TRBV7-8 and TRBJ2-1): GAGVSQSPRYKVAKRGQDVALRCDPISGHVSLFWYQQALGQGPEFLTYFQNEAQLDKSGLPSDRFFAERPEGSVSTLKIQRTQQEDSAVYLCASSLRRGLAGVNHQFFGPGTRLTVL.

The chain employs TRBV12-3 or TRBV12-4 and TRBJ2-7, with D hard to call. V lost 3 bases, J lost 4 bases, and 10 bases lay in between. The CDR3 extends over 13 amino acids. The CDR3 DNA is TGTGCCAGCAGTTTCGCTCTGTCATACGAGCAGTACTTC. This gives the protein CASSFALSYEQYF.